This is a list of T cell receptor beta chains from one sample in a study of T cell repertoires in cytomegalovirus infection. TCRdb re-called the reads through MiXCR, storing one row per CDR3 protein. The sample holds about 300,000 distinct CDR3 sequences, 9.6% seen once. Sequencing was done on a sample of PBMCs. The receptors were gathered from a human donor in good health (CMV status not recorded). Some clones in this sample may be carry-over from other donors' samples. Each CDR3 is given with its conserved first and last residue. D genes are given only for firm matches. Clone size is not always given. Where it is, it says once, few, many or a class for expanded clones.

CASKKGITDTQYF,TGTGCCAGCAAAAAGGGAATCACAGATACGCAGTATTTT,NA,NA,TRBJ2-3,TRBV2
CASSWGTYGYTF,TGTGCCAGCAGTTGGGGAACCTATGGCTACACCTTC,NA,many,TRBJ1-2,TRBV25-1
CASSLRTGNTEAFF,TGTGCCAGCAGCTTACGGACGGGGAACACTGAAGCTTTCTTT,NA,NA,TRBJ1-1,TRBV9
CASSPRGPANEKLFF,TGCGCCAGCAGCCCCAGGGGGCCGGCTAATGAAAAACTGTTTTTT,TRBD1,NA,TRBJ1-4,TRBV5-1
CASSLGQFSNQPQHF,TGTGCCAGCAGCTTAGGACAATTTAGCAATCAGCCCCAGCATTTT,NA,many,TRBJ1-5,TRBV7-2
CASSHLAIAAGISNEQFF,TGTGCCAGCAGTCACCTTGCGATTGCGGCGGGGATTAGCAATGAGCAGTTCTTC,NA,few,TRBJ2-1,TRBV6-5
CASSLGFVDTEAFF,TGCGCCAGCAGCTTAGGTTTTGTGGACACTGAAGCTTTCTTT,NA,NA,TRBJ1-1,TRBV5-1
CASSSRTINTQYF,TGTGCCAGCAGTTCCCGGACTATTAATACGCAGTATTTT,NA,few,TRBJ2-3,TRBV28
CASNGGRLF,TGTGCCAGCAATGGGGGGCGGCTCTTT,NA,NA,TRBJ1-1,TRBV7-9
CASSFQAGGPRGYTF,TGTGCCAGCAGTTTTCAGGCAGGGGGGCCTCGTGGCTACACCTTC,TRBD1,many,TRBJ1-2,TRBV28
CASSLSRTGVVSPQHF,TGTGCCAGCAGCTTATCGCGGACAGGGGTGGTTTCGCCCCAGCATTTT,TRBD1,many,TRBJ1-5,TRBV7-2
CSARIAGGPYNEQFF,TGCAGTGCTAGGATCGCGGGGGGCCCTTACAATGAGCAGTTCTTC,TRBD2,many,TRBJ2-1,TRBV20-1
CSAPGQGGGGFSNQPQHF,TGCAGTGCTCCAGGACAGGGTGGGGGGGGGTTTAGCAATCAGCCCCAGCATTTT,TRBD1,many,TRBJ1-5,TRBV20-1
CSASLDRRGEQFF,TGCAGTGCTAGTTTGGACAGGAGGGGTGAGCAGTTCTTC,NA,many,TRBJ2-1,TRBV20-1
CASSPGVGEPQHF,TGTGCCAGCTCTCCGGGTGTTGGGGAGCCCCAGCATTTT,NA,many,TRBJ1-5,TRBV6-1
CSASGTDSSYEQYF,TGCAGTGCTAGCGGGACCGACTCTTCCTACGAGCAGTACTTC,NA,many,TRBJ2-7,TRBV20-1
CASSFTSGGGPDTQYF,TGTGCCAGCAGCTTCACTAGCGGGGGGGGCCCAGATACGCAGTATTTT,TRBD2,many,TRBJ2-3,TRBV7-2
CSARDRASTYGYTF,TGCAGTGCTAGAGATCGGGCCAGTACCTATGGCTACACCTTC,NA,few,TRBJ1-2,TRBV20-1
CASSSQGFPHNEQFF,TGTGCCAGCAGTTCCCAGGGCTTCCCCCACAATGAGCAGTTCTTC,NA,many,TRBJ2-1,TRBV27
CASSQLAAEPYNEQFF,TGCGCCAGCAGCCAACTAGCGGCTGAACCCTACAATGAGCAGTTCTTC,TRBD2,many,TRBJ2-1,TRBV5-1
CASSFRQTHTGELFF,TGTGCCAGCAGCTTCAGGCAGACTCACACCGGGGAGCTGTTTTTT,NA,many,TRBJ2-2,TRBV7-2
CASSLVARSGAKETQYF,TGTGCCAGCAGCTTAGTGGCTCGGAGCGGGGCGAAAGAGACCCAGTACTTC,TRBD2,many,TRBJ2-5,TRBV7-2
CASSLLDVAGANVLTF,TGTGCCAGCAGCTTATTAGATGTGGCTGGGGCCAACGTCCTGACTTTC,NA,many,TRBJ2-6,TRBV7-9
CASMNHEAFF,TGTGCCAGCATGAATCATGAAGCTTTCTTT,NA,many,TRBJ1-1,TRBV12-3/TRBV12-4
CASGLEGPEAFF,TGTGCTAGTGGTTTGGAGGGACCTGAAGCTTTCTTT,NA,NA,TRBJ1-1,TRBV12-5
CSARDPRGPFTEAFF,TGCAGTGCTAGAGATCCCAGGGGCCCGTTCACTGAAGCTTTCTTT,NA,few,TRBJ1-1,TRBV20-1
CASRRAGRTDTQYF,TGTGCCAGTAGGAGGGCGGGTCGGACAGATACGCAGTATTTT,NA,many,TRBJ2-3,TRBV19
CAISGGPSGAYNEQFF,TGTGCCATCAGTGGGGGTCCTAGCGGGGCCTACAATGAGCAGTTCTTC,TRBD2,NA,TRBJ2-1,TRBV10-3
CASSFSGTGLNEKLFF,TGTGCCAGCAGCTTTAGCGGGACAGGTCTTAATGAAAAACTGTTTTTT,TRBD1,many,TRBJ1-4,TRBV7-8
CASSLGVGQETQYF,TGTGCCAGCAGCCTCGGGGTAGGGCAAGAGACCCAGTACTTC,NA,many,TRBJ2-5,TRBV2
CASSEEGDNEQFF,TGTGCCAGCAGTGAAGAGGGCGACAATGAGCAGTTCTTC,NA,many,TRBJ2-1,TRBV2
CASSEQGGSSYNSPLHF,TGTGCCAGCAGTGAACAGGGAGGAAGCTCCTATAATTCACCCCTCCACTTT,NA,once,TRBJ1-6,TRBV2
CASSRWLNYEQYF,TGTGCCAGCAGTCGTTGGCTGAACTACGAGCAGTACTTC,NA,many,TRBJ2-7,TRBV7-9
CSASHGQFYGYTF,TGCAGTGCTAGCCATGGGCAGTTCTATGGCTACACCTTC,NA,many,TRBJ1-2,TRBV20-1
CSARVGAGNEKLFF,TGCAGTGCTAGAGTAGGGGCAGGGAACGAAAAACTGTTTTTT,NA,many,TRBJ1-4,TRBV20-1
CSARVDRAAHEQYF,TGCAGTGCTAGAGTCGACAGGGCCGCCCACGAGCAGTACTTC,TRBD1,many,TRBJ2-7,TRBV20-1
CASSYSKETQYF,TGTGCCAGCAGTTACTCGAAGGAGACCCAGTACTTC,NA,many,TRBJ2-5,TRBV6-5
CASSYWDTEAFF,TGTGCCAGCAGTTATTGGGACACTGAAGCTTTCTTT,NA,many,TRBJ1-1,TRBV6-2/TRBV6-3
CASSGTGRDREYGYTF,TGTGCCAGCAGTGGCACAGGGCGGGACAGGGAGTATGGCTACACCTTC,TRBD1,many,TRBJ1-2,TRBV25-1
CSAKDPVNSYNSPLHF,TGCAGTGCTAAGGACCCGGTGAACTCCTATAATTCACCCCTCCACTTT,NA,NA,TRBJ1-6,TRBV20-1
CASSLGKGASGGARNEQFF,TGTGCCAGCAGCTTAGGAAAAGGTGCTAGCGGGGGGGCCAGGAATGAGCAGTTCTTC,TRBD2,many,TRBJ2-1,TRBV7-9
CSAARDSVGYNEQFF,TGCAGCGCCGCCCGGGACAGCGTCGGGTACAATGAGCAGTTCTTC,TRBD1,many,TRBJ2-1,TRBV29-1
CASSLGTGTHTGYTF,TGTGCCAGCAGCTTGGGGACAGGGACTCATACAGGCTACACCTTC,TRBD1,many,TRBJ1-2,TRBV7-9
CASSLSGGYRGEQFF,TGTGCCAGCAGCTTAAGCGGGGGATACCGAGGTGAGCAGTTCTTC,TRBD2,many,TRBJ2-1,TRBV7-2
CSASRSQGGNQPQHF,TGCAGTGCTAGTAGGTCCCAGGGAGGAAATCAGCCCCAGCATTTT,NA,NA,TRBJ1-5,TRBV20-1
CSAHRTSGEETQYF,TGCAGTGCCCACAGGACTAGCGGGGAAGAGACCCAGTACTTC,TRBD2,few,TRBJ2-5,TRBV20-1
CASRGPLGPVETQYF,TGTGCTAGTAGGGGGCCTCTCGGACCAGTAGAGACCCAGTACTTC,TRBD1,many,TRBJ2-5,TRBV12-5